These 14 T cell receptor beta chains were sequenced from one sample in a study of identical twins. TCRdb fed the 5' RACE reads into MiXCR, producing one record per CDR3 protein. The sample includes under 900,000 distinct CDR3 sequences, 9% to 15% seen only once; the top ten take around 1.6%. This same sample was also taken into another study, of yellow fever vaccine responses in identical twins.

Sequenced input: PBMCs. These receptors were collected from a woman between 18 and 29 years old in good health.

J is TRBJ2-7 and V is TRBV6-5; TRBD2 agrees at 11 bases. With 5 bases clipped from V and 2 bases from J, the junction kept 8 bases outside the gene matches. Germline V lookup: CDR1 MNHEY, CDR2 SVGAGI. The CDR3 loop spans 16 amino acids. The CDR3 coding sequence is TGTGCCAGCAGTCACGGGACTAGCGGAAGAACCTACGAGCAGTACTTC. It codes for CASSHGTSGRTYEQYF.

J is TRBJ2-5 and V is TRBV12-3 or TRBV12-4, with 12 positions matching TRBD2. V lost 11 bases and J lost 2; bases outside the gene matches: 18. The CDR3 sequence is 18 residues long. The CDR3 coding sequence is TGTGCCTTCTGTTTAGTTAGGGTGCTAGCGGGAGGGCAAGAGACCCAGTACTTC. As protein: CAFCLVRVLAGGQETQYF.

The chain is built from TRBV11-2 and TRBJ2-1; the match to TRBD2 covers 7 bases. This CDR3 region has 18 residues. Trimming cost V 5 bases and J 4 bases; bases outside gene matches: 17. Germline V lookup: CDR1 SGHAT, CDR2 FQNNGV. CDR3 bases: TGTGCCAGCAGCCAAGGGGTTGCGGGGGATAATTTATACAATGAGCAGTTCTTC. Encoded protein: CASSQGVAGDNLYNEQFF. Based on the CDR3 plus reference TRBV11-2 and TRBJ2-1, the full variable domain is EAGVAQSPRYKIIEKRQSVAFWCNPISGHATLYWYQQILGQGPKLLIQFQNNGVVDDSQLPKDRFSAERLKGVDSTLKIQPAKLEDSAVYLCASSQGVAGDNLYNEQFFGPGTRLTVL.

The rearrangement joins TRBV6-5 to TRBJ2-5; no firm D call. CDR1 and CDR2 from the germline V gene are MNHEY and SVGAGI. There are 14 residues in the CDR3. V was pared by 0 bases and J by 1 base, with 6 bases between. Here the CDR3 DNA reads TGTGCCAGCAGTTACTCGTATCTCCAAGAGACCCAGTACTTC. Its translation is CASSYSYLQETQYF.

This clonotype came up many times. This chain uses TRBV12-3 or TRBV12-4 with TRBJ2-3; D not certain. Trimming took off 4 bases at V and 8 bases at J, with 7 bases between the two ends. The CDR3 is made up of 11 amino acids. The CDR3 loop reads CASSSVGTQYF. The CDR3 DNA is TGTGCCAGCAGTTCAGTTGGTACGCAGTATTTT.

V usage is TRBV27 and J usage is TRBJ2-7; TRBD2 matches at 10 bases. The J segment lost 7 bases and the V segment lost 1 base, leaving 10 bases of the junction unmatched. This CDR3 spans 16 amino acids. Germline CDR1 and CDR2: MNHEY and SMNVEV (reference sequence). The CDR3 is CASSLWPIAGGREQYF. CDR3 DNA: TGTGCCAGCAGTTTATGGCCTATAGCGGGAGGTAGGGAGCAGTACTTC.

This clonotype was observed a few times. The chain links TRBV7-8 to TRBJ2-5; possible D gene TRBD2, 6 bases. Germline CDR1 reads SGHVS; CDR2 reads FQNEAQ. The CDR3 totals 18 residues. Trimming removed 3 bases at V and 0 bases at J, with 20 bases between. The CDR3 nucleotides are TGTGCCAGCAGCTTCCCTCCCCAGGTAGCGGAGGACCAAGAGACCCAGTACTTC. It yields the protein CASSFPPQVAEDQETQYF.

V usage is TRBV27 and J usage is TRBJ1-1, with D possibly TRBD1 on 5 matching bases. The CDR3 length is 13 residues. Trimming took off 2 bases at V and 3 bases at J, with 7 bases between the two ends. Looked up from germline, CDR1 is MNHEY and CDR2 is SMNVEV (reference sequence). DNA for the CDR3: TGTGCCAGCAGTTTAGGACACTACACTGAAGCTTTCTTT. Translating gives CASSLGHYTEAFF.

In its sample, this clonotype was seen many times. V is TRBV27 and J is TRBJ1-1; TRBD1 is a possible D gene (5 bases). Germline-derived CDR1 and CDR2 are MNHEY and SMNVEV (reference sequence). The CDR3 sequence is 12 residues long. V was clipped by 2 bases and J by 8 bases, with 9 bases between them. As DNA, the CDR3 is TGTGCCAGCAGTTTAGGTGGGGGGGAAGCTTTCTTT. Protein sequence: CASSLGGGEAFF.

This clonotype was seen a few times. The chain has TRBV28 and TRBJ2-1; tentative D call: TRBD2 (6 bases). CDR3 size: 13 residues. V lost 5 bases to trimming and J lost 9 bases, with 14 bases between them. Germline V gives CDR1 MDHEN, CDR2 SYDVKM. The CDR3 DNA follows: TGTGCCAGCAGTCAGACTAGATCCAGTGAGCAGTTCTTC. It specifies CASSQTRSSEQFF.

The chain links TRBV7-2 to TRBJ2-2, with D perhaps matching TRBD1 or TRBD2 (5 bases each). CDR1 SGHTA and CDR2 FQGNSA come from the germline V gene. The CDR3 runs to 15 residues. Between the trimmed V and J ends, which lost 1 base and 2 bases, there was a span of 8 bases. This CDR3 is CASSLGGINTGELFF. The CDR3 DNA reads TGTGCCAGCAGCTTAGGGGGGATTAACACCGGGGAGCTGTTTTTT.

The rearrangement links TRBV7-6 to TRBJ2-5; D perhaps matches TRBD1 (6 bases). V was shortened by 5 bases and J by 5 bases, with 18 bases between the two germline ends. Germline-derived CDR1 and CDR2 are SGHVS and FNYEAQ. The CDR3 has 15 amino acids. The CDR3: CASSHSVGAWETQYF. CDR3 sequence (DNA): TGTGCCAGCAGCCATAGCGTGGGGGCCTGGGAGACCCAGTACTTC.

This chain links TRBV7-9 with TRBJ2-7, with D possibly being TRBD1 (5 bases). CDR1 and CDR2 (germline): SEHNR, FQNEAQ (reference sequence). V was shortened by 5 bases and J by 3 bases, with 8 bases between the two germline ends. The CDR3 runs 12 residues. The CDR3 protein is CASSTDIYEQYF. CDR3 bases: TGTGCCAGCAGCACGGACATCTACGAGCAGTACTTC. Combining the CDR3 with reference TRBV7-9 and TRBJ2-7 gives the whole variable domain DTGVSQNPRHKITKRGQNVTFRCDPISEHNRLYWYRQTLGQGPEFLTYFQNEAQLEKSRLLSDRFSAERPKGSFSTLEIQRTEQGDSAMYLCASSTDIYEQYFGPGTRLTVT.

Ten or more counts support this clonotype. V gene TRBV12-3 or TRBV12-4 combines with J gene TRBJ1-3; D is possibly TRBD1 (5 bases). V dropped 6 bases and J dropped 4 bases, with 13 bases sitting between them. There are 14 residues in the CDR3. CDR3 DNA sequence: TGTGCCAGCAGCCCACGGGGCCTCGGAAACACCATATATTTT. It is translated as CASSPRGLGNTIYF.